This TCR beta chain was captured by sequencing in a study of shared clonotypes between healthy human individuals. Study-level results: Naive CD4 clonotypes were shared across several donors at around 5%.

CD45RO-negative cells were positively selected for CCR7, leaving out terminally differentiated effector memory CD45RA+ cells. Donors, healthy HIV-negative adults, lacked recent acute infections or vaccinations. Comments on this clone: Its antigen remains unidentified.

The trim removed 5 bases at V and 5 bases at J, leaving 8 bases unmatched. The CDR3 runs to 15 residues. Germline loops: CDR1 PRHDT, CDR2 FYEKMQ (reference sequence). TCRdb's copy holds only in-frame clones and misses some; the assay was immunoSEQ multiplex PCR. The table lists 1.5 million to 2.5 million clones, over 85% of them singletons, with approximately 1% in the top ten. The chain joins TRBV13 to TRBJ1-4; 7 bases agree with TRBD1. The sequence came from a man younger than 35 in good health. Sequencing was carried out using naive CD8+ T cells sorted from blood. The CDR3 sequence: CASSPPGQQNEKLFF. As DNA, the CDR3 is TGTGCCAGCAGCCCCCCGGGACAGCAGAATGAAAAACTGTTTTTT.